The 32 T cell receptor beta chains in this list originate from one sample, sequenced in a study of T cells after yellow fever vaccination. MiXCR, applied by TCRdb to the 5' RACE reads, yields one record per CDR3 protein. The data hold about 120,000 distinct CDR3 sequences, with roughly 15% observed a single time. The sequencing used CD8+ T cells sorted from PBMCs, collected 5 days after the yellow fever booster vaccination. The receptors derive from a man between 18 and 35 years old who received the YFV17D yellow fever vaccine.

This clonotype has a handful of counts. V usage is TRBV9 and J usage is TRBJ2-2, with 11 bases that match TRBD2. CDR1 is SGDLS, CDR2 YYNGEE, per germline. V was pared by 6 bases and J by 6 bases, with 4 bases of the junction left unmatched. CDR3 length: 14 amino acids. CDR3 sequence reads: CASTIAGGPGELFF. Written as DNA, the CDR3 is TGTGCCAGCACCATAGCGGGGGGGCCCGGGGAGCTGTTTTTT.

The chain is built from TRBV9 and TRBJ1-3; D is ambiguous. The V end lost 0 bases, the J end lost 0 bases, and 7 bases lay between the germline ends. Germline CDR1 reads SGDLS; CDR2 reads YYNGEE. The CDR3 is 15 amino acids. The CDR3 nucleotides read TGTGCCAGCAGCGTAGAAGGGTACTCTGGAAACACCATATATTTT. Amino acids: CASSVEGYSGNTIYF.

This chain connects TRBV12-3 or TRBV12-4 to TRBJ2-2; D not certain. The CDR3 totals 13 residues. The V gene lost 3 bases and the J gene lost 4 bases, with 6 bases spanning the gap. CDR3 in amino acids: CASSFVTTGELFF. CDR3 nucleotides: TGTGCCAGCAGTTTTGTTACCACCGGGGAGCTGTTTTTT.

This clonotype has just a few counts. This chain links TRBV2 with TRBJ2-7; possibly TRBD2 for D (6 bases). CDR3 length: 15 residues. V lost 2 bases and J 3 bases, leaving 14 bases between the germline ends. Germline V CDR1 and CDR2: SNHLY, FYNNEI. The CDR3 DNA sequence: TGTGCCAGCAGTGAACCGGGACTCACGAGCTACGAGCAGTACTTC. Translation gives CASSEPGLTSYEQYF.

J is TRBJ2-1 and V is TRBV15; 12 bases align to TRBD2. Germline trimming cut 8 bases from V and 4 bases from J; bases unmatched to any gene: 6. CDR3 length: 15 amino acids. Germline CDR1 and CDR2: LNHNV and YYDKDF (reference sequence). The CDR3 region has the DNA TGTGCCACCCTAGCGGGGGGGCTCGGGTACAATGAGCAGTTCTTC. This translates into CATLAGGLGYNEQFF.

In its sample, this clonotype was seen a few times. The CDR3 here is CASSYLLSGKETQYF. The CDR3 nucleotides read TGTGCCAGCAGTTACTTATTAAGCGGAAAAGAGACCCAGTACTTC. The chain carries TRBV6-5 and TRBJ2-5; TRBD2 is a possible D gene (5 bases). Per germline, CDR1 MNHEY and CDR2 SVGAGI. The CDR3 sequence is 15 residues long. V was clipped by 1 base and J by 3 bases, with 12 bases between them.

The table lists this clonotype with a few counts. This chain joins TRBV2 and TRBJ2-5, with TRBD2 as a possible D gene (6 bases). The CDR3 is made up of 12 amino acids. Per the germline V gene, CDR1 is SNHLY and CDR2 is FYNNEI. V lost 6 bases to trimming and J lost 5 bases, with 10 bases between them. CDR3 bases: TGTGCCAGCAGGGAGGGCGCGGAGACCCAGTACTTC. Residues: CASREGAETQYF.

The sample holds a few counts of this clonotype. This likely comes from a read error, as the CDR3 has no conserved phenylalanine or tryptophan at its end. The limits of the CDR3 on the DNA are not certain, so only TCRdb's listed CDR3 is given. Here the CDR3 reads CASSGGTLLRL. The chain couples TRBV12-3 or TRBV12-4 to TRBJ1-1. The CDR3 extends over 11 residues, inclusive of both ends.

This clonotype was picked up many times. The V call is TRBV12-3 or TRBV12-4, the J call TRBJ2-3, with TRBD2 as a possible D gene (5 bases). CDR3 length: 15 residues. Trimming cost V 5 bases and J 6 bases, with 18 bases left between them. For the CDR3, the DNA is TGTGCCAGCAGTCCCACGGAGGACTCTACGGATACGCAGTATTTT. It yields the protein CASSPTEDSTDTQYF.

The chain employs TRBV20-1 and TRBJ1-5; D might be TRBD1 (5 bases). The germline V gene has CDR1 DFQATT and CDR2 SNEGSKA (reference sequence). The CDR3 contains 13 residues. V was shortened by 5 bases and J by 1 base, with 9 bases between the two germline ends. DNA of the CDR3: TGCAGTGCTGTCGGGACCAGCAATCAGCCCCAGCATTTT. The encoded protein is CSAVGTSNQPQHF.

The rearrangement links TRBV6-2 or TRBV6-3 to TRBJ2-7, with 8 bases lining up with TRBD1. The junction had 3 bases not matched to a gene; V was cut back by 4 bases and J by 1 base. The CDR3 sequence is 14 residues long. Germline assignment: CDR1 MNHEY and CDR2 SVGEGT. The CDR3 loop is CASSWTGPSYEQYV. The DNA for the CDR3 is TGTGCCAGCAGTTGGACAGGGCCTTCCTACGAGCAGTACGTC.

V gene TRBV11-2 combines with J gene TRBJ2-7, with D perhaps TRBD1 or TRBD2 (5 bases each). The CDR3 is made up of 16 amino acids. V was cut by 1 base and J by 7 bases, with 20 bases left in between. Germline V gene data show CDR1 as SGHAT and CDR2 as FQNNGV. CDR3 DNA sequence: TGTGCCAGCAGCTTAGCACTGGGACCCCTGTTTGAGGAGCAGTACTTC. It encodes CASSLALGPLFEEQYF.

This clonotype turned up a few times. The chain couples TRBV5-1 to TRBJ2-7; 8 bases agree with TRBD1. CDR1 is SGHRS, CDR2 YFSETQ, per germline. V trimming: 4 bases; J trimming: 2 bases; junction bases outside the gene matches: 5. CDR3 size: 14 residues. The CDR3, as DNA: TGCGCCAGCAGCCATACACAGGGGGCCTACGAGCAGTACTTC. It yields the protein CASSHTQGAYEQYF.

The chain has TRBV27 and TRBJ2-1, with TRBD1 identical over 11 bases. J gave up 8 bases and V 8 bases, and 11 bases lay outside the gene matches. This CDR3 contains 15 residues. Germline loops: CDR1 MNHEY, CDR2 SMNVEV (reference sequence). The CDR3 sequence is CASGEGQGVWDEQFF. The CDR3 coding sequence is TGTGCCAGCGGGGAGGGACAGGGGGTTTGGGATGAGCAGTTCTTC.

The CDR3 DNA sequence: TGTGCCAGCAGCTTGGCAGACTACAATGAGCAGTTCTTC. It yields the protein CASSLADYNEQFF. The chain has TRBV5-6 and TRBJ2-1; D is ambiguous. V was pared by 0 bases and J by 3 bases, with 4 bases between. CDR3 length equals 13 residues. Per germline, CDR1 SGHDT and CDR2 YYEEEE.

This chain connects TRBV6-2 or TRBV6-3 to TRBJ2-7; 7 positions match TRBD1. From germline, CDR1 is MNHEY and CDR2 SVGEGT. With V trimmed by 6 bases and J by 1 base, 6 bases remained unmatched. The CDR3 sequence is 14 residues long. The CDR3 loop reads CASSPGTDSYEQYV. In DNA, the CDR3 is TGTGCCAGCAGCCCCGGGACAGATTCCTACGAGCAGTACGTC.

The chain joins TRBV12-3 or TRBV12-4 to TRBJ2-2; D possibly corresponds to TRBD2 (6 bases). Trimming took off 3 bases at V and 6 bases at J, with 11 bases between the two ends. The CDR3 is 14 residues long. The CDR3 protein is CASSFSGGPGELFF. In DNA form, the CDR3 reads TGTGCCAGCAGTTTTAGCGGTGGCCCCGGGGAGCTGTTTTTT.

The chain is built from TRBV15 and TRBJ2-3, with a tentative D call TRBD2 (6 bases). Germline V gene sequence: CDR1 LNHNV, CDR2 YYDKDF (reference sequence). Between the trimmed V and J ends, which lost 3 bases and 1 base, there was a span of 11 bases. This CDR3 spans 15 amino acids. The CDR3 spells CATSSSGTGTDTQYF. CDR3 coding DNA: TGTGCCACCAGCAGTTCCGGGACTGGCACAGATACGCAGTATTTT.

The chain couples TRBV4-1 to TRBJ2-3, with 9 bases aligning to TRBD1. The germline CDR1 and CDR2 sequences are MGHRA and YSYEKL. The V gene end was trimmed by 1 base and the J gene end by 2 bases; junction bases not matched to a gene: 7. This CDR3 comprises 17 residues. CDR3 bases: TGCGCCAGCAGCCAAGTAACAGGGGGCTCGTACACAGATACGCAGTATTTT. This gives the protein CASSQVTGGSYTDTQYF.

CDR3 nucleotide sequence: TGCGCCAGCAGCAAAGGGACCGGAGTCTACGAGCAGTACTTC. Translation gives CASSKGTGVYEQYF. The V and J genes are TRBV5-1 and TRBJ2-7; either TRBD1 or TRBD2 may supply D (5 bases each). V was cut by 4 bases and J by 3 bases, with 14 bases left in between. The CDR3 runs 14 residues. Looked up from germline, CDR1 is SGHRS and CDR2 is YFSETQ.

V is TRBV12-3 or TRBV12-4 and J is TRBJ2-2, with D possibly TRBD2 on 5 matching bases. This CDR3 comprises 15 residues. Trimming took 8 bases from V and 0 from J, leaving 13 bases between them. In DNA form, the CDR3 reads TGTGCCAGCTCCCCGACTACCTCGAACACCGGGGAGCTGTTTTTT. It is translated as CASSPTTSNTGELFF.

J is TRBJ1-2 and V is TRBV5-1; D gene ambiguous. Trimming stripped 0 bases from V and 1 base from J, with 10 bases between. The germline V gene encodes CDR1 SGHRS and CDR2 YFSETQ. The CDR3 contains 15 residues. The CDR3 nucleotides are TGCGCCAGCAGCTTGGTTGCAGCTCTTAACTATGGCTACACCTTC. This encodes CASSLVAALNYGYTF.

This clonotype was seen a few times. The rearrangement joins TRBV5-1 to TRBJ2-1; D possibly corresponds to TRBD1 (5 bases). The V end was cut by 4 bases, the J end by 0 bases, with 11 bases between. Germline V gives CDR1 SGHRS, CDR2 YFSETQ. This CDR3 has 15 residues. The CDR3 sequence: CASSPQESSYNEQFF. CDR3 bases: TGCGCCAGCAGCCCACAGGAGAGCTCCTACAATGAGCAGTTCTTC. Based on the CDR3 plus reference TRBV5-1 and TRBJ2-1, the full variable domain is KAGVTQTPRYLIKTRGQQVTLSCSPISGHRSVSWYQQTPGQGLQFLFEYFSETQRNKGNFPGRFSGRQFSNSRSEMNVSTLELGDSALYLCASSPQESSYNEQFFGPGTRLTVL.

This clonotype was detected a few times. V is TRBV5-6 and J is TRBJ1-2; D is possibly TRBD1 (6 bases). Germline V gene sequence: CDR1 SGHDT, CDR2 YYEEEE. The CDR3 consists of 14 residues. Deletions cut 3 bases from V and 8 bases from J, with 17 bases between. CDR3 nucleotide sequence: TGTGCCAGCAGCTCCTGGACAGTTTCAGGGGGCTACACCTTC. It translates to CASSSWTVSGGYTF.

The chain has TRBV6-1 and TRBJ2-7; no reliable D call. Trimming shortened V by 2 bases and J by 2 bases, and 13 bases separated the two germline ends. The CDR3 totals 15 residues. Looked up from germline, CDR1 is MNHNS and CDR2 is SASEGT. The CDR3 DNA reads TGTGCCAGCAGTGAAATACCCTGGGCGGCCTACGAGCAGTACTTC. This gives the protein CASSEIPWAAYEQYF.

The chain carries TRBV7-9 and TRBJ2-3; D is undetermined. The CDR3 extends over 15 amino acids. The germline gives CDR1 SEHNR, CDR2 FQNEAQ (reference sequence). Trimming stripped 4 bases from V and 2 bases from J, with 13 bases between. CDR3: CASSSPLGTTDTQYF. In DNA form, the CDR3 reads TGTGCCAGCAGCTCTCCTTTGGGAACCACAGATACGCAGTATTTT.

This clonotype was counted a few times. The J gene is TRBJ1-1, the V gene TRBV20-1; D not resolved. The germline CDR1 and CDR2 sequences are DFQATT and SNEGSKA (reference sequence). CDR3 length equals 14 residues. The V end lost 5 bases, the J end lost 1 base, and 14 bases lay between the germline ends. Here the CDR3 DNA reads TGCAGTGCTCCCCTCCGGGCTCCGAACACTGAAGCTTTCTTT. Translation: CSAPLRAPNTEAFF.

The sample holds a few counts of this clonotype. The CDR3 carries no conserved terminal phenylalanine or tryptophan, so it likely arises from a read error. No DNA is shown, since the ends of the CDR3 on it are uncertain; the CDR3 is the one TCRdb lists. CDR3 sequence reads: CAFWLDQITI. The chain has TRBV28 and TRBJ2-7. Both ends counted, the CDR3 spans 10 residues. Looked up from germline, CDR1 is MDHEN and CDR2 is SYDVKM.

The V and J genes are TRBV6-2 or TRBV6-3 and TRBJ2-3; D remains unclear. This CDR3 contains 19 residues. CDR1 is MNHEY, CDR2 SVGEGT, per germline. V shed 0 bases and J shed 6 bases, with 25 bases lying between them. The CDR3 nucleotides are TGTGCCAGCAGTTACTCGACTTCGCCACTAAGTGTAAGGGTGGATACGCAGTATTTT. Translating it yields CASSYSTSPLSVRVDTQYF.

This sequence joins TRBV28 and TRBJ2-2; D not certain. Trimming removed 5 bases from V and 5 bases from J, with 6 bases in between. CDR1 is MDHEN and CDR2 is SYDVKM in the germline V gene. This CDR3 has 12 amino acids. CDR3 sequence reads: CASSRKTGELFF. The DNA of the CDR3 is TGTGCCAGCAGTCGGAAAACCGGGGAGCTGTTTTTT.

The chain has TRBV27 and TRBJ2-7; 10 bases are shared with TRBD1. This CDR3 comprises 15 residues. CDR1 and CDR2 (germline): MNHEY, SMNVEV (reference sequence). V lost 0 bases and J lost 3; bases outside the gene matches: 2. In nucleotides, the CDR3 is TGTGCCAGCAGTTTATCCGGACAGGGGGACTACGAGCAGTACTTC. Translation: CASSLSGQGDYEQYF.

This chain uses TRBV4-1 with TRBJ1-1, with 9 bases fitting TRBD1. Trimming cost V 0 bases and J 1 base; bases outside gene matches: 12. The CDR3 covers 19 residues. CDR1 and CDR2 (germline): MGHRA, YSYEKL. In DNA form, the CDR3 reads TGCGCCAGCAGCCAAGATAGGGTCGGACAGGGGACAGCGAACACTGAAGCTTTCTTT. Its translation is CASSQDRVGQGTANTEAFF.